The 12 T cell receptor beta chains in this list originate from one sample, sequenced in a study of T cell clusters in autoimmune cytopenias. TRB was amplified from 250 ng of peripheral blood genomic DNA per sample. TRB was amplified by touch-down multiplex PCR, primer pools A and B combined. TCRdb re-called the multiplex PCR reads and shows each CDR3 protein once, DNA omitted. The sample table includes approximately 5,500 distinct CDR3 sequences. These data also formed part of another study, on T cell repertoires in aging, cancer and after chemotherapy.

Sequencing was carried out using peripheral blood. The source is a human donor in good health.

The chain is built from TRBV5-4 and TRBJ2-2; TCRdb designates TRBD2, a call that cannot be tested without DNA. Germline V gene sequence: CDR1 SGHNT, CDR2 YYREEE (reference sequence). This CDR3 has 18 amino acids. CDR3 protein: CASSSYGLAGKNTGELFF.

By frequency, this clonotype registers medium-sized (0.01 to 0.1%). The rearrangement joins TRBV5-1 to TRBJ2-2. CDR1 SGHRS and CDR2 YFSETQ come from the germline V gene. The CDR3 is made up of 14 amino acids. This CDR3 is CASSLGGNTGELFF. Together with reference TRBV5-1 and TRBJ2-2, the CDR3 gives the full variable domain: KAGVTQTPRYLIKTRGQQVTLSCSPISGHRSVSWYQQTPGQGLQFLFEYFSETQRNKGNFPGRFSGRQFSNSRSEMNVSTLELGDSALYLCASSLGGNTGELFFGEGSRLTVL.

The V and J genes are TRBV15 and TRBJ1-4. The length of the CDR3 is 14 residues. Germline CDR1 reads LNHNV; CDR2 reads YYDKDF (reference sequence). CDR3: CATSRDLEVGKLFF. Full variable domain (outside the CDR3, taken from reference TRBV15 and TRBJ1-4): DAMVIQNPRYQVTQFGKPVTLSCSQTLNHNVMYWYQQKSSQAPKLLFHYYDKDFNNEADTPDNFQSRRPNTSFCFLDIRSPGLGDTAMYLCATSRDLEVGKLFFGSGTQLSVL.

By frequency, this clonotype is medium-sized. The chain combines TRBV19 with TRBJ1-1; there is no DNA to check the TCRdb D call of TRBD1. The germline V gene has CDR1 LNHDA and CDR2 SQIVND (reference sequence). This CDR3 region has 15 residues. CDR3 residues: CASRVSDREGTEAFF.

The V and J genes are TRBV5-4 and TRBJ1-4; without DNA, the TCRdb call of TRBD1 cannot be checked. CDR3 size: 13 residues. Germline-derived CDR1 and CDR2 are SGHNT and YYREEE (reference sequence). CDR3 sequence reads: CASSFDRGGKLFF.

According to its frequency, this clonotype is medium-sized (0.01 to 0.1%). V gene TRBV5-6 combines with J gene TRBJ2-3; as DNA is missing, the TRBD1 call by TCRdb cannot be tested. The CDR3 length is 13 residues. Germline CDR1 is SGHDT and CDR2 is YYEEEE. The CDR3 sequence is CASSLKGTDTQYF. Full variable domain (remainder filled in from reference TRBV5-6 and TRBJ2-3): DAGVTQSPTHLIKTRGQQVTLRCSPKSGHDTVSWYQQALGQGPQFIFQYYEEEERQRGNFPDRFSGHQFPNYSSELNVNALLLGDSALYLCASSLKGTDTQYFGPGTRLTVL.

The gene calls are TRBV27 and TRBJ2-3; TCRdb reports TRBD1, a call that lacks DNA to check it against. Germline CDR1 and CDR2: MNHEY and SMNVEV (reference sequence). The CDR3 has 15 amino acids. The CDR3 loop is CASSPPAGGTDTQYF.

The gene calls are TRBV6-1 and TRBJ1-5. From germline, CDR1 is MNHNS and CDR2 SASEGT. This CDR3 is 17 amino acids long. Here the CDR3 reads CASSEPTEVRGNQPQHF.

By frequency, this clonotype registers medium-sized. J is TRBJ2-3 and V is TRBV19; TCRdb's D call, TRBD1, is unchecked because there is no DNA. The CDR3 runs 15 residues. Germline V gene data show CDR1 as LNHDA and CDR2 as SQIVND (reference sequence). CDR3: CASSTPGQGSDTQYF.

By frequency, this clonotype is medium-sized. This rearrangement joins TRBV15 to TRBJ2-7. The CDR3 consists of 13 residues. Germline V lookup: CDR1 LNHNV, CDR2 YYDKDF (reference sequence). The CDR3 loop reads CATSRDINYEQYF.

This clonotype is classed as medium-sized by frequency. V is TRBV27 and J is TRBJ2-1; TCRdb's D gene call, TRBD2, goes unchecked for lack of DNA. Germline V gene lookup returns CDR1 MNHEY and CDR2 SMNVEV (reference sequence). The CDR3 extends over 20 amino acids. CDR3 loop: CASSSAPGLAGGGTYNEQFF.

According to its frequency, this clonotype is medium-sized. The chain has TRBV30 and TRBJ1-1; TCRdb outputs TRBD1, but without DNA this stays unchecked. The CDR3 runs 14 residues. Germline values: CDR1 GTSNPN, CDR2 SVGIG (reference sequence). The chain's CDR3 is CACRTGPWSTEAFF.